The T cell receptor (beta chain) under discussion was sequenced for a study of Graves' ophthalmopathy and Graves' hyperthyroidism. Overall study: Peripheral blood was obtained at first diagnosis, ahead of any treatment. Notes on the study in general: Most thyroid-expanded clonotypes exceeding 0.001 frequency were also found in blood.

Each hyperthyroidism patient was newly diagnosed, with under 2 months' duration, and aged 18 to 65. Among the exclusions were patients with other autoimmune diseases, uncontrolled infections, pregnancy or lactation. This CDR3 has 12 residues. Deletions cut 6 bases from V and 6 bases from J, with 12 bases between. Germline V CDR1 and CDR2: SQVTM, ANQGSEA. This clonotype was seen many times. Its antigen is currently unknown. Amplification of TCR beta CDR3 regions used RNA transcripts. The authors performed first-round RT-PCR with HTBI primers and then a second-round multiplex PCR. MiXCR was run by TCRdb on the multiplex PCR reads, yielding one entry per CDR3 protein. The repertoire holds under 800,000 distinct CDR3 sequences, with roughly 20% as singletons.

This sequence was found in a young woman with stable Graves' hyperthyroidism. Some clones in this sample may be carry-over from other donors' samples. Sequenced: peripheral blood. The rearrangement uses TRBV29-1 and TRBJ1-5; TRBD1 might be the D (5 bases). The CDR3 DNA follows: TGCAGCGTCGGGGGGAGAGGTCAGCCCCAGCATTTT. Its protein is CSVGGRGQPQHF.